One and the same sample provided the 18 T cell receptor beta chains below, sequenced in a study of blood T cell repertoires in COVID-19. The repertoire was sequenced with immunoSEQ multiplex PCR; TCRdb's copy has only in-frame clones and lacks some. The sample lists roughly 200,000 clones; 84% were seen once. Sequencing was done on a sample of PBMCs or T cells enriched from blood (not recorded which). The source is a woman under 40 who had been exposed to COVID-19.

This clone was seen once. This chain joins TRBV5-1 and TRBJ2-3; TRBD2 matches at 12 bases. Germline-derived CDR1 and CDR2 are SGHRS and YFSETQ. Trimming removed 7 bases from V and 2 bases from J; junction bases left unmatched: 2. The CDR3 contains 14 residues. DNA of the CDR3: TGCGCCAGCCGACTAGCGGGGGACACAGATACGCAGTATTTT. Protein product: CASRLAGDTDTQYF.

The CDR3 DNA reads TGTGCCAGCAGCTCAGGTAGTGGGTTGGGACTAGCAAATGAGCAGTTCTTC. It codes for CASSSGSGLGLANEQFF. The chain has TRBV5-4 and TRBJ2-1, with TRBD2 identical over 9 bases. CDR1 SGHNT and CDR2 YYREEE come from the germline V gene (reference sequence). This CDR3 contains 17 residues. J gave up 7 bases and V 3 bases, and 14 bases lay outside the gene matches. Supplemented by reference TRBV5-4 and TRBJ2-1, the full variable domain reads ETGVTQSPTHLIKTRGQQVTLRCSSQSGHNTVSWYQQALGQGPQFIFQYYREEENGRGNFPPRFSGLQFPNYSSELNVNALELDDSALYLCASSSGSGLGLANEQFFGPGTRLTVL.

The V gene is TRBV12-5, the J gene TRBJ1-1, with a weak D call TRBD1 (6 bases). The CDR3 runs to 15 residues. Germline CDR1 is LGHNT and CDR2 is FRNRAP. Trimming removed 2 bases from V and 4 bases from J, with 14 bases in between. The DNA for the CDR3 is TGTGCTAGTGGTTTGATGGACACAGGGCCCACTGAAGCTTTCTTT. It encodes CASGLMDTGPTEAFF. Together with reference TRBV12-5 and TRBJ1-1, the CDR3 gives the full variable domain: DARVTQTPRHKVTEMGQEVTMRCQPILGHNTVFWYRQTMMQGLELLAYFRNRAPLDDSGMPKDRFSAEMPDATLATLKIQPSEPRDSAVYFCASGLMDTGPTEAFFGQGTRLTVV.

The chain links TRBV20-1 to TRBJ1-1, with D unresolved. Germline CDR1 and CDR2: DFQATT and SNEGSKA (reference sequence). Deletions cut 6 bases from V and 4 bases from J, with 9 bases between. The CDR3 sequence is 11 residues long. CDR3 amino acids: CSARIPTEAFF. In DNA form, the CDR3 reads TGCAGTGCCCGTATCCCCACTGAAGCTTTCTTT.

The rearrangement links TRBV25-1 to TRBJ1-3; D might be TRBD1 (6 bases). This CDR3 is built from 16 residues. V was pared by 2 bases and J by 2 bases, with 13 bases between. Germline loops: CDR1 MGHDK, CDR2 SYGVNS. The CDR3 sequence: CASSEPGRGAGNTIYF. CDR3 DNA: TGTGCCAGCAGTGAACCAGGCAGGGGAGCTGGAAACACCATATATTTT.

This clone was observed a single time. This sequence joins TRBV6-6 and TRBJ2-2, with D hard to call. V gave up 4 bases and J gave up 0 bases, with 3 bases separating them. CDR1 and CDR2 (germline): MNHNY, SVGAGI (reference sequence). The CDR3 sequence is 13 residues long. This CDR3 is CASSSANTGELFF. Written as DNA, the CDR3 is TGTGCCAGCAGTTCCGCGAACACCGGGGAGCTGTTTTTT.

This rearrangement joins TRBV5-8 to TRBJ2-3, with a possible D match to TRBD2 (6 bases). Germline V gives CDR1 SGHTS, CDR2 YDEGEE. V was cut by 4 bases and J by 9 bases, with 12 bases left in between. This CDR3 spans 12 amino acids. The CDR3 nucleotides are TGTGCCAGCAGCGGAGCGGGTTCCACGCAGTATTTT. It encodes CASSGAGSTQYF.

V gene TRBV21-1 combines with J gene TRBJ1-4. TRBV21-1 is labeled a pseudogene. The CDR3 loop spans 16 amino acids. The CDR3 DNA sequence: TGTGCCAGCCCTTCCCTTCCGTTTGCAACTAATGAAAAACTGTTTTTT. This encodes CASPSLPFATNEKLFF.

The chain uses TRBV12-5 and TRBJ1-5; D ambiguous. This CDR3 is built from 14 residues. The germline V gene has CDR1 LGHNT and CDR2 FRNRAP. V lost 2 bases to trimming and J lost 0 bases, with 5 bases between them. The CDR3: CASGLYNSNQPQHF. The CDR3 DNA sequence: TGTGCTAGTGGTTTGTACAATAGCAATCAGCCCCAGCATTTT. Full variable domain (remainder filled in from reference TRBV12-5 and TRBJ1-5): DARVTQTPRHKVTEMGQEVTMRCQPILGHNTVFWYRQTMMQGLELLAYFRNRAPLDDSGMPKDRFSAEMPDATLATLKIQPSEPRDSAVYFCASGLYNSNQPQHFGDGTRLSIL.

The chain carries TRBV29-1 and TRBJ1-1, with D possibly matching TRBD1 (6 bases). The CDR3 loop spans 13 amino acids. The germline CDR1 and CDR2 sequences are SQVTM and ANQGSEA. Trimming removed 7 bases at V and 3 bases at J, with 15 bases between. CDR3 DNA sequence: TGCAGCGCCATGGACAGATCTTACACTGAAGCTTTCTTT. It yields the protein CSAMDRSYTEAFF.

CDR3 DNA: TGTGCCAGCAGCTATCCGGGACAGGCCTACGAGCAGTACTTC. This codes for CASSYPGQAYEQYF. This chain joins TRBV7-9 and TRBJ2-7, with 8 nucleotides matching TRBD1. This CDR3 is built from 14 residues. Germline V lookup: CDR1 SEHNR, CDR2 FQNEAQ (reference sequence). V shed 4 bases, J shed 2 bases, and the junction held 4 bases outside the gene matches.

CDR3 in DNA: TGCGCCAGCAGCTTGGGACGAATCAGCAGGGGGAGTGAAAAACTGTTTTTT. Encoded protein: CASSLGRISRGSEKLFF. The chain employs TRBV5-1 and TRBJ1-4; 7 nucleotides align to TRBD1. The CDR3 is 17 residues long. V was clipped by 0 bases and J by 7 bases; unmatched bases: 12. From germline, CDR1 is SGHRS and CDR2 YFSETQ.

The chain has TRBV6-5 and TRBJ1-6; D is possibly TRBD1 (5 bases). V lost 8 bases, J lost 8 bases, and 16 bases lay in between. Germline assignment: CDR1 MNHEY and CDR2 SVGAGI. The CDR3 covers 14 residues. The DNA for the CDR3 is TGTGCCAGCCTCCACTGGGGCTGGGATTCACCCCTCCACTTT. Amino acid sequence: CASLHWGWDSPLHF.

This chain connects TRBV7-9 to TRBJ1-4; D might be TRBD1 (5 bases). CDR1 is SEHNR and CDR2 is FQNEAQ in the germline V gene (reference sequence). Trimming cost V 5 bases and J 15 bases, with 16 bases left between them. The CDR3 is 12 residues long. The CDR3: CASSAGGFKLFF. DNA of the CDR3: TGTGCCAGCAGCGCCGGGGGATTTAAATTGTTTTTT.

J is TRBJ2-5 and V is TRBV7-9; TRBD2 might be the D (6 bases). Germline CDR1 is SEHNR and CDR2 is FQNEAQ (reference sequence). The CDR3 is 15 residues long. V was pared by 5 bases and J by 1 base, with 14 bases between. The CDR3 DNA is TGTGCCAGCAGCCTTTCTGGGGGGATCCAAGAGACCCAGTACTTC. Residues: CASSLSGGIQETQYF.

CDR3 bases: TGTGCCAGCAGCTTAAGGGGGGGCGGCCCTAACTATGGCTACACCTTC. It is translated as CASSLRGGGPNYGYTF. This chain links TRBV11-2 with TRBJ1-2; possible D gene TRBD1, 6 bases. The CDR3 is made up of 16 amino acids. V lost 2 bases and J lost 0, with 13 bases in between. Germline V gene lookup returns CDR1 SGHAT and CDR2 FQNNGV. The entire variable domain, with the rest obtained from reference TRBV11-2 and TRBJ1-2, is as follows: EAGVAQSPRYKIIEKRQSVAFWCNPISGHATLYWYQQILGQGPKLLIQFQNNGVVDDSQLPKDRFSAERLKGVDSTLKIQPAKLEDSAVYLCASSLRGGGPNYGYTFGSGTRLTVV.

The V gene is TRBV6-5, the J gene TRBJ1-1, with 10 bases aligning to TRBD1. Germline-derived CDR1 and CDR2 are MNHEY and SVGAGI. The CDR3 runs to 15 residues. Trimming at V came to 0 bases and at J to 4 bases, leaving 2 bases not matched to a gene. The CDR3 spells CASSYSDRGLTEAFF. In DNA form, the CDR3 reads TGTGCCAGCAGTTACTCCGACAGGGGGCTCACTGAAGCTTTCTTT.

The chain carries TRBV27 and TRBJ2-7; tentative D call: TRBD2 (6 bases). Germline CDR1 reads MNHEY; CDR2 reads SMNVEV (reference sequence). The length of the CDR3 is 14 residues. The V end was cut by 4 bases, the J end by 2 bases, with 12 bases between. Here the CDR3 reads CASSYSRGTYEQYF. Written as DNA, the CDR3 is TGTGCCAGCAGTTATTCGCGGGGTACCTACGAGCAGTACTTC.